One sample yielded the 11 T cell receptor beta chains listed below, sequenced in a study of OX40 agonist ivuxolimab in advanced cancers. TCRdb's table, derived via immunoSEQ multiplex PCR, lists solely in-frame clones and lacks some. Of about 85,000 clones in the sample, around 86% were seen once. The sequencing here drew on CD4+ or CD8+ T cells sorted from blood, taken in a trial of the OX40 agonist ivuxolimab. These receptors were taken from an adult with an advanced solid tumor such as melanoma, head and neck, liver or kidney cancer.

This clone appeared once. V usage is TRBV7-3 and J usage is TRBJ2-1; 9 bases line up with TRBD2. Per the germline V gene, CDR1 is SGHTA and CDR2 is FQGTGA. Trimming took 5 bases from V and 5 from J; bases not matched to a gene: 10. This CDR3 spans 16 amino acids. The CDR3 DNA reads TGTGCCAGCAGCCTTAGGCTAGCGGGGCTGAACAATGAGCAGTTCTTC. This codes for CASSLRLAGLNNEQFF.

The V gene is TRBV9, the J gene TRBJ2-3, with D perhaps matching TRBD1 (5 bases). CDR1 and CDR2 from the germline V gene are SGDLS and YYNGEE. The V end lost 4 bases, the J end lost 4 bases, and 31 bases lay between the germline ends. This CDR3 is 20 amino acids long. The CDR3 DNA reads as TGTGCCAGCAGCCCCTCACTAAGGGGCGAGTGGGGTCGGAGAGCAGATACGCAGTATTTT. It codes for CASSPSLRGEWGRRADTQYF.

V usage is TRBV7-3 and J usage is TRBJ1-2, with 9 nucleotides matching TRBD1. CDR3 length: 13 residues. Germline-derived CDR1 and CDR2 are SGHTA and FQGTGA. Germline trimming cut 5 bases from V and 8 bases from J; bases unmatched to any gene: 6. DNA for the CDR3: TGTGCCAGCAGCCCGGGACAGGGAGGGGGCTACACCTTC. Protein product: CASSPGQGGGYTF.

The chain couples TRBV7-9 to TRBJ1-1; 7 bases align to TRBD1. The germline gives CDR1 SEHNR, CDR2 FQNEAQ (reference sequence). The CDR3 is made up of 14 amino acids. With V trimmed by 4 bases and J by 1 base, 3 bases remained unmatched. Here the CDR3 DNA reads TGTGCCAGCAGCTCGCAGGGGGGGAACACTGAAGCTTTCTTT. This encodes CASSSQGGNTEAFF.

The rearrangement joins TRBV7-2 to TRBJ1-3, with D hard to call. This CDR3 has 17 amino acids. From germline, CDR1 is SGHTA and CDR2 FQGNSA. The V and J ends lost 4 bases and 1 base respectively, with 17 bases between them. The CDR3 DNA reads as TGTGCCAGCAGCTCAGTAGTGGGCCGGGGTTCTGGAAACACCATATATTTT. It translates to CASSSVVGRGSGNTIYF.

Written as DNA, the CDR3 is TGTGCCAGCAGTAGTACAGGGGGCAAGGATACGCAGTATTTT. Translation: CASSSTGGKDTQYF. The chain recombines TRBV6-5 with TRBJ2-3; 9 bases map to TRBD1. Germline V gene lookup returns CDR1 MNHEY and CDR2 SVGAGI. V lost 5 bases, J lost 6 bases, and 6 bases stayed unmatched. The CDR3 consists of 14 residues.

The chain has TRBV5-1 and TRBJ2-1; D possibly matches TRBD1 or TRBD2 (6 bases each). The germline V gene has CDR1 SGHRS and CDR2 YFSETQ. This CDR3 is built from 17 residues. V shed 4 bases and J shed 5 bases, with 22 bases lying between them. The CDR3 region has the DNA TGCGCCAGCAGCCTATTCAACGGGGGCGGTACCAACAATGAGCAGTTCTTC. Amino acids: CASSLFNGGGTNNEQFF.

V gene TRBV4-1 combines with J gene TRBJ2-5, with TRBD2 identical over 8 bases. The CDR3 length is 14 residues. Trimming cost V 3 bases and J 4 bases; bases outside gene matches: 4. Germline loops: CDR1 MGHRA, CDR2 YSYEKL. The CDR3: CASSQGLEGETQYF. As DNA, the CDR3 is TGCGCCAGCAGCCAGGGACTAGAAGGAGAGACCCAGTACTTC.

The chain uses TRBV28 and TRBJ1-5; D gene ambiguous. Germline values: CDR1 MDHEN, CDR2 SYDVKM. The CDR3 is made up of 14 amino acids. V gave up 7 bases and J gave up 11 bases, with 21 bases separating them. This chain's CDR3 is CASTSLRRTGTQHF. The CDR3 bases are TGTGCCAGCACCTCGCTGAGGCGGACGGGGACCCAGCATTTT.

The J gene is TRBJ1-6, the V gene TRBV6-5; TRBD1 aligns across 9 bases. The length of the CDR3 is 15 residues. J lost 9 bases, V lost 1 base, and 4 bases had no gene match. Germline V gives CDR1 MNHEY, CDR2 SVGAGI. The CDR3 loop reads CASSYLGQGFSPLHF. For the CDR3, the DNA is TGTGCCAGCAGTTACTTGGGACAGGGCTTTTCACCCCTCCACTTT.

The rearrangement joins TRBV28 to TRBJ1-4, with D maybe TRBD1 (6 bases). Germline lookup yields CDR1 MDHEN and CDR2 SYDVKM. This CDR3 contains 14 residues. V shed 8 bases and J shed 8 bases, with 18 bases lying between them. CDR3 in amino acids: CASLGGGNGEKLFF. The CDR3 nucleotides are TGTGCCAGCCTGGGCGGGGGCAATGGGGAAAAACTGTTTTTT.